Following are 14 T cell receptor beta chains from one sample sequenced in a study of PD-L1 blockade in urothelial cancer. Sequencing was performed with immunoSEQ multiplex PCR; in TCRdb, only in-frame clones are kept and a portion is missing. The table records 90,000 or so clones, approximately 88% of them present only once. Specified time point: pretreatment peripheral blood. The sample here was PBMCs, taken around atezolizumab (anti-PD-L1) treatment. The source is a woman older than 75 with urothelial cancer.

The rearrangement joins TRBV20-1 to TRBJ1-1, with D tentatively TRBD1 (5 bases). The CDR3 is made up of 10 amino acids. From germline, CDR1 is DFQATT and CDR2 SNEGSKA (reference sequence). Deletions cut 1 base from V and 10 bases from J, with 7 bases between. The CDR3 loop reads CSARVGGAFF. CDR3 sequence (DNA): TGCAGTGCTAGAGTCGGGGGAGCTTTCTTT.

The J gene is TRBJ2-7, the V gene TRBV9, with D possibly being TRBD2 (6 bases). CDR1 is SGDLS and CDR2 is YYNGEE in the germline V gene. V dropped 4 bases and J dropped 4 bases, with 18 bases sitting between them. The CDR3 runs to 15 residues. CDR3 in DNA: TGTGCCAGCAGCCACCGGTCGGGGGAGAGGTACGAGCAGTACTTC. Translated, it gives CASSHRSGERYEQYF.

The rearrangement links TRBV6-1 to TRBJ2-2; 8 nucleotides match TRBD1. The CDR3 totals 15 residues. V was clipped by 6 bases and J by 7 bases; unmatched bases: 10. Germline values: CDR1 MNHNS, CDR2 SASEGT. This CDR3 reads CASRPGQAYGGELFF. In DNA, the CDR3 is TGTGCCAGCAGACCGGGACAGGCCTACGGCGGGGAGCTGTTTTTT.

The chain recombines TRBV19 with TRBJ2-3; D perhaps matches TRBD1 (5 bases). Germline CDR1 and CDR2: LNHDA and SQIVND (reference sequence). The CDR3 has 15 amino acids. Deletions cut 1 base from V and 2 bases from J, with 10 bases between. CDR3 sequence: CASSIADSLTDTQYF. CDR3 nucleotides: TGTGCCAGTAGTATAGCCGACAGCCTCACAGATACGCAGTATTTT.

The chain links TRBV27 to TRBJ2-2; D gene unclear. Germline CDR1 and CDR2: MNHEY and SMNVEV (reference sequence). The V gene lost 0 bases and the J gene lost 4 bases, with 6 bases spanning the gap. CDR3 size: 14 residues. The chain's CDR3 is CASSLSMATGELFF. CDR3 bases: TGTGCCAGCAGTTTATCGATGGCCACCGGGGAGCTGTTTTTT.

The CDR3 nucleotides read TGTGCCAGCAGTTTTTACCGGACAGGGGCGAATTACGAGCAGTACTTC. Amino acids: CASSFYRTGANYEQYF. The V call is TRBV6-6, the J call TRBJ2-7, with 9 bases identical to TRBD1. Per germline, CDR1 MNHNY and CDR2 SVGAGI (reference sequence). The length of the CDR3 is 16 residues. The trim removed 4 bases at V and 4 bases at J, leaving 11 bases unmatched.

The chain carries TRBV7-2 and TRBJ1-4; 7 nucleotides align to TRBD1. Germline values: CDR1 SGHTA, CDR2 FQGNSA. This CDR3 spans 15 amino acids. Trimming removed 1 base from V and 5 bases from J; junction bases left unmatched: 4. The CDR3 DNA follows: TGTGCCAGCAGCTTAGGGGGACAGCCGAATGAAAAACTGTTTTTT. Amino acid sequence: CASSLGGQPNEKLFF.

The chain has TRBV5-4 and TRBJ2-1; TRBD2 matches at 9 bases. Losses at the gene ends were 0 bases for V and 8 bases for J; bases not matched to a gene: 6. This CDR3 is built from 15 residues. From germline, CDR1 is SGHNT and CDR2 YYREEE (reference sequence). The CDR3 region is CASSLAGSGGHEQFF. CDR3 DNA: TGTGCCAGCAGCTTGGCCGGTAGCGGGGGCCATGAGCAGTTCTTC. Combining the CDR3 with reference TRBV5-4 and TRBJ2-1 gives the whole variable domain ETGVTQSPTHLIKTRGQQVTLRCSSQSGHNTVSWYQQALGQGPQFIFQYYREEENGRGNFPPRFSGLQFPNYSSELNVNALELDDSALYLCASSLAGSGGHEQFFGPGTRLTVL.

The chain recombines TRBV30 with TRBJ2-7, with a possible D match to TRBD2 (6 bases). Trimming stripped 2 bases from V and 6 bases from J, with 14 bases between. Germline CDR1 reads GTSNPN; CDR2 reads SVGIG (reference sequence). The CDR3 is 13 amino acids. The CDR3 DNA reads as TGTGCCTGGAGTACATCCGGGACTCCCGAGCAGTACTTC. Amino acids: CAWSTSGTPEQYF.

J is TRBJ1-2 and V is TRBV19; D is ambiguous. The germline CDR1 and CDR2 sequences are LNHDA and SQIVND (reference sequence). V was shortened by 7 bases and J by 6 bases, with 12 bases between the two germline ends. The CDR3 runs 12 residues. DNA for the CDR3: TGTGCCAGTACCCCGGGCGGGAATGGCTACACCTTC. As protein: CASTPGGNGYTF.

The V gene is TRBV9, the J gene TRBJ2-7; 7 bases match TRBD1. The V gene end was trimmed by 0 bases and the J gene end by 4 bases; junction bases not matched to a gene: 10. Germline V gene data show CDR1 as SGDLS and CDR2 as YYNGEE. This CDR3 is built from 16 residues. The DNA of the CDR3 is TGTGCCAGCAGCGTAGAATGGGACAGCAGGGGGTACGAGCAGTACTTC. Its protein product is CASSVEWDSRGYEQYF.

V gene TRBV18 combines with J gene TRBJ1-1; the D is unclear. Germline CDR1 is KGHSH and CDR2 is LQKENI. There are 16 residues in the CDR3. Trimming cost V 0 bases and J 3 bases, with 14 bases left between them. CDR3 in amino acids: CASSPPGLGRDTEAFF. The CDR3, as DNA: TGTGCCAGCTCACCACCTGGTCTGGGGAGGGACACTGAAGCTTTCTTT.

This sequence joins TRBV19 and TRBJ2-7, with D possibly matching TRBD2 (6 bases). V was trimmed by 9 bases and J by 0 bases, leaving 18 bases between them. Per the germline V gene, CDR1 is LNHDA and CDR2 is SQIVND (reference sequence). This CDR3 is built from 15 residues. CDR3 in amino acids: CASRNTAGSSYEQYF. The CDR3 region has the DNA TGTGCCAGCCGTAATACGGCGGGAAGCTCCTACGAGCAGTACTTC.

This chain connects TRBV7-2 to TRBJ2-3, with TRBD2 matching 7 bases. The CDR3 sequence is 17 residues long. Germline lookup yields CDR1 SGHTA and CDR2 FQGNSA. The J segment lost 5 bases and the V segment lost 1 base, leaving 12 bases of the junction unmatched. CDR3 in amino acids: CASSLGPSGSPLDTQYF. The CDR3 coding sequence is TGTGCCAGCAGCTTAGGGCCTAGCGGATCCCCACTAGATACGCAGTATTTT.